This T cell receptor (beta chain) was sequenced in a study of identical twins. General study results and limits: Compared with unrelated sharing, twin-shared out-of-frame alpha sequences had more low-probability sequences.

The donors were all healthy and Caucasian. Each CDR3 protein is one row after TCRdb ran MiXCR on the 5' RACE reads. The data hold about 240,000 distinct CDR3 sequences, with approximately 7.3% observed a single time. A word on this clonotype: The antigen is unknown.

V shed 11 bases, J shed 4 bases, and the junction held 18 bases outside the gene matches. The CDR3 runs 17 residues. Germline V gene sequence: CDR1 MRHNA, CDR2 SNTAGT. The sample also formed part of further work on yellow fever vaccine responses in identical twins. That paper states: In identical twins, vaccine T cell responses appeared partly shared and partly individual.

This chain uses TRBV6-4 with TRBJ2-1; the match to TRBD2 covers 9 bases. Sample: CD8+ T cells sorted from blood. The clonotype was recovered from a young woman in good health. CDR3 coding DNA: TGTGCCTTCAGCTTGCCGCCCTTAGCGGGAGCTTACAATGAGCAGTTCTTC. Translated: CAFSLPPLAGAYNEQFF.